These 19 T cell receptor beta chains came from one sample sequenced in a study of T cells after yellow fever vaccination. TCRdb called the 5' RACE reads again in MiXCR, with one record for every CDR3 protein. The table shows 350,000 to 550,000 distinct CDR3 sequences, with around 19% occurring only once. The sequenced sample was PBMCs, obtained before the yellow fever booster vaccination. Receptors were obtained from a man aged 18 to 35 who received the YFV17D yellow fever vaccine.

In its sample, this clonotype was seen a few times. This chain links TRBV12-3 or TRBV12-4 with TRBJ2-5; D is perhaps TRBD2 (5 bases). Deletions cut 6 bases from V and 7 bases from J, with 12 bases between. The CDR3 sequence is 12 residues long. DNA of the CDR3: TGTGCCAGCAGCAACGTTGCGGGGACCCAGTACTTC. This translates into CASSNVAGTQYF.

This clonotype was seen ten or more times. The chain joins TRBV5-1 to TRBJ1-2; a possible D gene is TRBD1 (5 bases). Germline V gives CDR1 SGHRS, CDR2 YFSETQ. The CDR3 is 17 residues long. V was shortened by 4 bases and J by 2 bases, with 21 bases between the two germline ends. The DNA for the CDR3 is TGCGCCAGCAGCCAGCCGGCGAGAGACAGCGAAAACTATGGCTACACCTTC. As protein: CASSQPARDSENYGYTF.

The chain couples TRBV4-1 to TRBJ2-1; D remains unclear. There are 16 residues in the CDR3. V lost 1 base and J lost 1, with 11 bases in between. Germline V gene data show CDR1 as MGHRA and CDR2 as YSYEKL. CDR3 nucleotides: TGCGCCAGCAGCCAAGTCGACCTAGTTTCCTACAATGAGCAGTTCTTC. Translated, it gives CASSQVDLVSYNEQFF.

This clonotype was found a few times. The rearrangement joins TRBV6-5 to TRBJ1-4; weak D call: TRBD1 (6 bases). This CDR3 spans 15 amino acids. Per the germline V gene, CDR1 is MNHEY and CDR2 is SVGAGI. V lost 2 bases to trimming and J lost 5 bases, with 12 bases between them. This chain's CDR3 is CASSYLPQGNEKLFF. In nucleotides, the CDR3 is TGTGCCAGCAGTTACCTCCCCCAGGGGAATGAAAAACTGTTTTTT.

This clonotype was seen repeatedly, ten times or more. V and J are TRBV7-2 and TRBJ2-1, with 10 positions matching TRBD2. J gave up 8 bases and V 3 bases, and 7 bases lay outside the gene matches. Germline assignment: CDR1 SGHTA and CDR2 FQGNSA. This CDR3 has 15 amino acids. The CDR3 sequence is CASSLQAGGRYEQFF. In DNA form, the CDR3 reads TGTGCCAGCAGCTTGCAAGCGGGGGGGCGGTATGAGCAGTTCTTC.

The V call is TRBV4-1, the J call TRBJ2-1; D uncertain. V lost 4 bases, J lost 0 bases, and 10 bases lay in between. This CDR3 has 15 residues. Germline CDR1 and CDR2: MGHRA and YSYEKL. CDR3 in amino acids: CASSRTPGSYNEQFF. As DNA, the CDR3 is TGCGCCAGCAGCCGGACGCCTGGCTCCTACAATGAGCAGTTCTTC.

The table lists this clonotype with a few counts. J is TRBJ1-1 and V is TRBV12-3 or TRBV12-4, with D uncertain. The CDR3 has 13 residues. Trimming stripped 3 bases from V and 4 bases from J, with 9 bases between. In DNA form, the CDR3 reads TGTGCCAGCAGTTTTGGGGTGGGCACTGAAGCTTTCTTT. This sequence encodes CASSFGVGTEAFF.

CDR3 protein: CSARDTGYGYTF. The CDR3, as DNA: TGCAGCGCCAGGGATACCGGGTATGGCTACACCTTC. The chain recombines TRBV29-1 with TRBJ1-2; the D gene is possibly TRBD1 (5 bases). The V and J ends lost 7 bases and 5 bases respectively, with 14 bases between them. CDR3 size: 12 residues. The germline CDR1 and CDR2 sequences are SQVTM and ANQGSEA.

This clonotype was counted only a few times. The chain is built from TRBV6-5 and TRBJ2-1; TRBD2 aligns across 12 bases. V lost 11 bases, J lost 5 bases, and 4 bases stayed unmatched. CDR3 length: 13 amino acids. CDR1 is MNHEY and CDR2 is SVGAGI in the germline V gene. The CDR3, as DNA: TGTGCCGCCCGACTAGCGGGGGACAATGAGCAGTTCTTC. Amino acid sequence: CAARLAGDNEQFF.

This clonotype was found a few times. The chain has TRBV4-2 and TRBJ1-1; D ambiguous. Germline CDR1 is LGHNA and CDR2 is YNFKEQ. The length of the CDR3 is 11 residues. Deletions cut 4 bases from V and 10 bases from J, with 10 bases between. The CDR3: CASSRGSRAFF. In DNA, the CDR3 is TGTGCCAGCAGCCGAGGATCTCGAGCTTTCTTT.

The J gene is TRBJ2-1, the V gene TRBV24-1; perhaps TRBD1 as D (5 bases). Germline CDR1 is KGHDR and CDR2 is SFDVKD. Trimming took off 3 bases at V and 7 bases at J, with 15 bases between the two ends. The CDR3 contains 15 residues. The CDR3 protein is CATSDPPKGANEQFF. The CDR3 DNA follows: TGTGCCACCAGTGATCCCCCCAAAGGGGCAAATGAGCAGTTCTTC.

The J gene is TRBJ2-3, the V gene TRBV5-5; 7 bases agree with TRBD2. The CDR3 length is 17 residues. Germline lookup yields CDR1 SGHKS and CDR2 YYEKEE (reference sequence). With 4 bases clipped from V and 2 bases from J, the junction kept 13 bases outside the gene matches. The CDR3 region is CASSRSPGQRDTDTQYF. CDR3 in DNA: TGTGCCAGCAGCCGATCCCCGGGGCAGCGGGACACAGATACGCAGTATTTT.

The table lists this clonotype with many counts. The chain couples TRBV29-1 to TRBJ2-3; D perhaps matches TRBD1 (5 bases). CDR1 is SQVTM, CDR2 ANQGSEA, per germline. Trimming removed 5 bases from V and 4 bases from J, with 10 bases in between. There are 12 residues in the CDR3. Written as DNA, the CDR3 is TGCAGCGTTCATAGGGGTGCAGATACGCAGTATTTT. This encodes CSVHRGADTQYF.

This clonotype was detected a few times. The chain joins TRBV7-9 to TRBJ1-4; D is unclear. With 7 bases removed from V and 4 bases from J, the gap between germline ends came to 10 bases. The CDR3 consists of 13 residues. Per germline, CDR1 SEHNR and CDR2 FQNEAQ (reference sequence). The CDR3 nucleotides are TGTGCCAGCATCCTGGAGAATAATGAAAAACTGTTTTTT. This translates into CASILENNEKLFF.

This clonotype has ten or more counts. The chain recombines TRBV5-1 with TRBJ2-1, with no clear D. The V gene lost 0 bases and the J gene lost 4 bases, with 5 bases spanning the gap. The CDR3 is 13 residues long. Per germline, CDR1 SGHRS and CDR2 YFSETQ. CDR3 coding DNA: TGCGCCAGCAGCTTGGAAAATTACAATGAGCAGTTCTTC. Protein sequence: CASSLENYNEQFF. Full variable domain (rest looked up from reference TRBV5-1 and TRBJ2-1): KAGVTQTPRYLIKTRGQQVTLSCSPISGHRSVSWYQQTPGQGLQFLFEYFSETQRNKGNFPGRFSGRQFSNSRSEMNVSTLELGDSALYLCASSLENYNEQFFGPGTRLTVL.

This rearrangement joins TRBV29-1 to TRBJ1-2; TRBD1 is a possible D gene (6 bases). Germline loops: CDR1 SQVTM, CDR2 ANQGSEA. This CDR3 is built from 11 residues. V dropped 3 bases and J dropped 8 bases, with 10 bases sitting between them. Here the CDR3 reads CSVDRGGGYTF. CDR3 nucleotide sequence: TGCAGCGTTGATAGGGGGGGCGGCTACACCTTC.

The chain links TRBV30 to TRBJ1-4; 9 bases line up with TRBD1. V shed 5 bases, J shed 4 bases, and the junction held 8 bases outside the gene matches. The CDR3 totals 15 residues. Germline V gene lookup returns CDR1 GTSNPN and CDR2 SVGIG (reference sequence). For the CDR3, the DNA is TGTGCCTGGGGGAAAGGGACAGGGTTTAATGAAAAACTGTTTTTT. Amino acid sequence: CAWGKGTGFNEKLFF.

V usage is TRBV20-1 and J usage is TRBJ2-1; D ambiguous. The germline V gene has CDR1 DFQATT and CDR2 SNEGSKA (reference sequence). There are 11 residues in the CDR3. V gave up 5 bases and J gave up 7 bases, with 9 bases separating them. The CDR3 region has the DNA TGCAGTGCTGGCTATTCAAATGAGCAGTTCTTC. This sequence encodes CSAGYSNEQFF.

This clonotype was picked up a small number of times. The chain uses TRBV5-1 and TRBJ1-6; D is possibly TRBD1 (5 bases). Germline V gives CDR1 SGHRS, CDR2 YFSETQ. V was clipped by 1 base and J by 6 bases, with 8 bases between them. The CDR3 totals 14 residues. The CDR3, as DNA: TGCGCCAGCAGCTTGCCACAGGTTAATTCACCCCTCCACTTT. It yields the protein CASSLPQVNSPLHF.